This T cell receptor (beta chain) came from a study of human T cells and chemical hapten exposure. This clonotype was counted at least ten times. MiXCR was run by TCRdb on the RACE reads, yielding one entry per CDR3 protein. The table lists under 65,000 distinct CDR3 sequences, 8% to 9.5% of them singletons. This CDR3 region has 13 residues. Unmatched junction bases numbered 7, after V lost 5 bases and J lost 12 bases. Germline values: CDR1 SGHAT, CDR2 FQNNGV. Time point indicated: patch test 1, 2 weeks after DPC sensitization. Treatment in this sample: therapeutic diphenylcyclopropenone sensitization with weekly scalp DPC. Unfractionated whole blood served as the source for total RNA extraction.

Source: whole blood, taken in connection with sensitization to the hapten diphenylcyclopropenone (DPC). The origin of this receptor is a woman in her fifties or sixties with alopecia areata. Some clones in this sample may be carry-over from other donors' samples. The gene calls are TRBV11-2 and TRBJ1-6, with 7 bases matching TRBD1. CDR3: CASSGGQSRPLHF. The CDR3 DNA follows: TGTGCCAGCAGCGGGGGACAGTCGAGACCCCTCCACTTT.